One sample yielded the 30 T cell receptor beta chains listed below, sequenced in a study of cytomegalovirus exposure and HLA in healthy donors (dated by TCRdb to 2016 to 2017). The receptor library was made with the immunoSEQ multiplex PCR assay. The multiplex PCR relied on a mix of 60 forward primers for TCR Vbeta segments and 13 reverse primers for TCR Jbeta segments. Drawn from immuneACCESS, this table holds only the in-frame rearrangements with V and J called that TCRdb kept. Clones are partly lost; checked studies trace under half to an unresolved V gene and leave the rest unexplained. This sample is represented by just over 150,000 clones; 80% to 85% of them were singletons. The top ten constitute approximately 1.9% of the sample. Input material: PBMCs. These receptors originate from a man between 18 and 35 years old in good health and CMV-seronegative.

CDR3 DNA: TGTGCCAGCAGTGAAGACAGGGAAAGGAATAGTTACTTC. Translation gives CASSEDRERNSYF. The chain has TRBV6-1 and TRBJ2-7; possible D gene TRBD1, 6 bases. Germline V lookup: CDR1 MNHNS, CDR2 SASEGT. V lost 1 base, J lost 13 bases, and 17 bases lay in between. The CDR3 covers 13 residues.

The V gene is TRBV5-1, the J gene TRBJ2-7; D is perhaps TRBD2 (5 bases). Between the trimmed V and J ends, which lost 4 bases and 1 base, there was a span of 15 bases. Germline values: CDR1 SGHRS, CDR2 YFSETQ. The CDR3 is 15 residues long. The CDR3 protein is CASSITTGYSYEQYF. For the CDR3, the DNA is TGCGCCAGCAGCATAACTACGGGGTATTCCTACGAGCAGTACTTC. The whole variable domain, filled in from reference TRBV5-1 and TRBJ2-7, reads KAGVTQTPRYLIKTRGQQVTLSCSPISGHRSVSWYQQTPGQGLQFLFEYFSETQRNKGNFPGRFSGRQFSNSRSEMNVSTLELGDSALYLCASSITTGYSYEQYFGPGTRLTVT.

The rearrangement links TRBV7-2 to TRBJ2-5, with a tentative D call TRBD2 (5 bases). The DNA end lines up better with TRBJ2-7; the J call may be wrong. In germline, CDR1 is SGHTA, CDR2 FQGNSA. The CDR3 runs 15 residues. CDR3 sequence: CASSFESGLAYEQYF. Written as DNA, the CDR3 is TGTGCCAGCAGCTTCGAGTCGGGGTTGGCCTACGAGCAGTACTTC.

CDR3 coding DNA: TGTGCCAGCAGCAAAGCCAAGCGGGGGGGCTACGAGCAGTACTTC. Translation: CASSKAKRGGYEQYF. The gene calls are TRBV21-1 and TRBJ2-7; TRBD2 was called by the table and not checked on the DNA. TRBV21-1 counts as a pseudogene. The CDR3 runs to 15 residues.

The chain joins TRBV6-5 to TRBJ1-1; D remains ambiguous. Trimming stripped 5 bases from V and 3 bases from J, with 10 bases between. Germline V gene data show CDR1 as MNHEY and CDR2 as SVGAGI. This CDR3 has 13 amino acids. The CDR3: CASSRGEDTEAFF. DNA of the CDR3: TGTGCCAGCAGTCGCGGGGAGGACACTGAAGCTTTCTTT.

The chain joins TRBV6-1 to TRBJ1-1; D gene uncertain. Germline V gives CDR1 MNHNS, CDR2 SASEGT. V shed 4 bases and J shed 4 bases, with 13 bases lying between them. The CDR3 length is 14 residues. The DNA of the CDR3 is TGTGCCAGCAGTGGCCCCGAGGGAGGCACTGAAGCTTTCTTT. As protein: CASSGPEGGTEAFF.

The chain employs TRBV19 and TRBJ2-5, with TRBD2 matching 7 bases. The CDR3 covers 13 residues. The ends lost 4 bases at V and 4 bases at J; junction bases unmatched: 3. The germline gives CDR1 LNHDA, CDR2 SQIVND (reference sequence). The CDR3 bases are TGTGCCAGTAGTAGTCCGGGGGGAGAGACCCAGTACTTC. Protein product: CASSSPGGETQYF.

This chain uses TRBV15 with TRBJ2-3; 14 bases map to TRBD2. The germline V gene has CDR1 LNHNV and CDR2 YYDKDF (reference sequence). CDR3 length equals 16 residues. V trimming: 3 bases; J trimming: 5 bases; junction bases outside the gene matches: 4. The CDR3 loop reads CATSSGLAGGRDTQYF. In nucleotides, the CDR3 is TGTGCCACCAGCAGCGGACTAGCGGGAGGACGAGATACGCAGTATTTT.

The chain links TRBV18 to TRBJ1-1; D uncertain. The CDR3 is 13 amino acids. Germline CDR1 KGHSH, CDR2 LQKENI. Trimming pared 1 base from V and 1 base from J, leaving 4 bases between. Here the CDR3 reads CASSPRANTEAFF. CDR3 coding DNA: TGTGCCAGCTCACCACGGGCGAACACTGAAGCTTTCTTT. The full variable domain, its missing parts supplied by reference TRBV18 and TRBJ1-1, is NAGVMQNPRHLVRRRGQEARLRCSPMKGHSHVYWYRQLPEEGLKFMVYLQKENIIDESGMPKERFSAEFPKEGPSILRIQQVVRGDSAAYFCASSPRANTEAFFGQGTRLTVV.

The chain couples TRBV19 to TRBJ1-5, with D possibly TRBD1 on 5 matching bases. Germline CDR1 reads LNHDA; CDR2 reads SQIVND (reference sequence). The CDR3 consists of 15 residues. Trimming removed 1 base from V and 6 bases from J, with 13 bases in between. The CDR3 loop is CASSIGRASGQPQHF. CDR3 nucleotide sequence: TGTGCCAGTAGTATAGGCAGGGCCTCGGGTCAGCCCCAGCATTTT.

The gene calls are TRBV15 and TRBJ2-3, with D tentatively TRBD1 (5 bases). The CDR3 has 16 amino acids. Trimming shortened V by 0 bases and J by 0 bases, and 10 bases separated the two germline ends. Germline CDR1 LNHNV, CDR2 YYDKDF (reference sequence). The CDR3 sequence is CATSRDWRQSTDTQYF. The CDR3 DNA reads TGTGCCACCAGCAGAGATTGGAGACAGAGCACAGATACGCAGTATTTT. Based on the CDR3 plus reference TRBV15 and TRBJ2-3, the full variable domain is DAMVIQNPRYQVTQFGKPVTLSCSQTLNHNVMYWYQQKSSQAPKLLFHYYDKDFNNEADTPDNFQSRRPNTSFCFLDIRSPGLGDTAMYLCATSRDWRQSTDTQYFGPGTRLTVL.

CDR3 sequence (DNA): TGTGCCACACGGGACAGGGGTAGCCGTTCACCCCTCCACTTT. Amino acid sequence: CATRDRGSRSPLHF. The chain is built from TRBV10-3 and TRBJ1-6; 10 nucleotides agree with TRBD1. The germline V gene encodes CDR1 ENHRY and CDR2 SYGVKD. Germline trimming cut 10 bases from V and 9 bases from J; bases unmatched to any gene: 9. The CDR3 runs 14 residues.

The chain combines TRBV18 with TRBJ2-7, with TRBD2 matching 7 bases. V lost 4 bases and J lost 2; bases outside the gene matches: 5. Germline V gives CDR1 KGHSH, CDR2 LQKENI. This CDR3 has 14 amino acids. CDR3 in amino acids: CASSRQAGTYEQYF. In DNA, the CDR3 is TGTGCCAGCTCACGACAAGCGGGGACCTACGAGCAGTACTTC.

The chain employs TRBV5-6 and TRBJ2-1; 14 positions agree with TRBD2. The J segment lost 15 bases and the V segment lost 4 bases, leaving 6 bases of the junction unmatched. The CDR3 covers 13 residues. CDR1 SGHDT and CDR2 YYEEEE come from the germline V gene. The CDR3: CASSHGTSGGPFF. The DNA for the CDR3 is TGTGCCAGCAGCCACGGGACTAGCGGGGGACCGTTCTTC.

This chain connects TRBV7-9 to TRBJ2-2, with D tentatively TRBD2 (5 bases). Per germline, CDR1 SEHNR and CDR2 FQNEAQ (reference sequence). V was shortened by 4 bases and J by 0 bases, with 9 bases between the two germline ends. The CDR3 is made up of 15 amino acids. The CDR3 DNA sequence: TGTGCCAGCAGCTGGGAGATTACGAACACCGGGGAGCTGTTTTTT. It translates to CASSWEITNTGELFF.

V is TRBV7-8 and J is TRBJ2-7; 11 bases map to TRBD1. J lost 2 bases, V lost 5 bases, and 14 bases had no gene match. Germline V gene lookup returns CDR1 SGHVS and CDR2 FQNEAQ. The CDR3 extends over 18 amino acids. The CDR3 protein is CASSPRTGGTRNTYEQYF. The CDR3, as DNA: TGTGCCAGCAGCCCCCGGACAGGGGGCACAAGAAACACCTACGAGCAGTACTTC.

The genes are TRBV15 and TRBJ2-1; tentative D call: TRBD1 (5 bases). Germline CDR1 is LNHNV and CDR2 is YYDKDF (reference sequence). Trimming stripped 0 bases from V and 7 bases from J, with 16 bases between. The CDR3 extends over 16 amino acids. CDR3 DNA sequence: TGTGCCACCAGCAGAGATCCGGTAGGGGCCGGGAATGAGCAGTTCTTC. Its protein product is CATSRDPVGAGNEQFF.

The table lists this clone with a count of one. The CDR3 is CASSLRDRDYEQYF. The CDR3, as DNA: TGTGCCAGCAGCTTAAGGGACAGGGACTACGAGCAGTACTTC. This chain uses TRBV7-6 with TRBJ2-7; 9 bases map to TRBD1. Germline V gives CDR1 SGHVS, CDR2 FNYEAQ. The CDR3 is made up of 14 amino acids. The J segment lost 3 bases and the V segment lost 2 bases, leaving 2 bases of the junction unmatched.

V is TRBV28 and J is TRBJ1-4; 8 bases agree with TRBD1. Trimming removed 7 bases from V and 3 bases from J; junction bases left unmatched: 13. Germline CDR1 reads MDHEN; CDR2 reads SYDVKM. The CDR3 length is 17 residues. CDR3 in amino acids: CASTHFGQGGANEKLFF. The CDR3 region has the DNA TGTGCCAGCACCCATTTTGGACAGGGAGGTGCTAATGAAAAACTGTTTTTT. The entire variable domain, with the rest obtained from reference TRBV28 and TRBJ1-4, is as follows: DVKVTQSSRYLVKRTGEKVFLECVQDMDHENMFWYRQDPGLGLRLIYFSYDVKMKEKGDIPEGYSVSREKKERFSLILESASTNQTSMYLCASTHFGQGGANEKLFFGSGTQLSVL.

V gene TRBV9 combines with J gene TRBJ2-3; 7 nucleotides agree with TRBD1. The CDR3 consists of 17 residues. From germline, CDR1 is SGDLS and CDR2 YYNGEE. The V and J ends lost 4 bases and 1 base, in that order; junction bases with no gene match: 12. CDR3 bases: TGTGCCAGCAGCCCTCAGACAGGGTACCTCGGCACAGATACGCAGTATTTT. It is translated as CASSPQTGYLGTDTQYF.

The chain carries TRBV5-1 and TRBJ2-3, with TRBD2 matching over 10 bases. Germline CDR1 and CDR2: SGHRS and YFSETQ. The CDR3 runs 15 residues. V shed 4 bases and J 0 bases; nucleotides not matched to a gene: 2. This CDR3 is CASSLAGVSTDTQYF. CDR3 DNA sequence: TGCGCCAGCAGCCTAGCGGGGGTAAGCACAGATACGCAGTATTTT.

Written as DNA, the CDR3 is TGTGCCAGCAGCTACGGGACTAGCAGGGAGACCCAGTACTTC. Its translation is CASSYGTSRETQYF. The chain recombines TRBV7-8 with TRBJ2-5, with TRBD2 matching 9 bases. Germline assignment: CDR1 SGHVS and CDR2 FQNEAQ. Trimming cost V 4 bases and J 5 bases; bases outside gene matches: 5. The CDR3 contains 14 residues.

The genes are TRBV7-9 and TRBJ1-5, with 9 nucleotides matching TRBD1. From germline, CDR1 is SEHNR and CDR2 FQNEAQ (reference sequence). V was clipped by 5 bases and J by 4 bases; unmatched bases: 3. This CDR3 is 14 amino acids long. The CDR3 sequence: CASSPGQGNQPQHF. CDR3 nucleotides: TGTGCCAGCAGCCCGGGACAGGGAAATCAGCCCCAGCATTTT.

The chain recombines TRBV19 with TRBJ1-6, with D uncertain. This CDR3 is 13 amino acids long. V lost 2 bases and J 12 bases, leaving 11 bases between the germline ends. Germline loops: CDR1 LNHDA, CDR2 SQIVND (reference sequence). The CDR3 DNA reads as TGTGCCAGTAGTATAAGTTCTATAGAACCCCTCCACTTT. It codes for CASSISSIEPLHF.

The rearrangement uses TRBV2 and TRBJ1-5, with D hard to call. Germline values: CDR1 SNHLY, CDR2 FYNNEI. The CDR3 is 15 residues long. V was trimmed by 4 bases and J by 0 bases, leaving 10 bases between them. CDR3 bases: TGTGCCAGCAGTGGGGCCCCACCTAGCAATCAGCCCCAGCATTTT. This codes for CASSGAPPSNQPQHF.

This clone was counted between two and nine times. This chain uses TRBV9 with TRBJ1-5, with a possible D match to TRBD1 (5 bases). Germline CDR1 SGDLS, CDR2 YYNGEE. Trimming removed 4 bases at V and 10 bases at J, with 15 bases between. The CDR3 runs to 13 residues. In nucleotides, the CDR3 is TGTGCCAGCAGCAGAACTGGGGGGGGACCCCAGCATTTT. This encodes CASSRTGGGPQHF. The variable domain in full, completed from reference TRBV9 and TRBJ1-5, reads DSGVTQTPKHLITATGQRVTLRCSPRSGDLSVYWYQQSLDQGLQFLIQYYNGEERAKGNILERFSAQQFPDLHSELNLSSLELGDSALYFCASSRTGGGPQHFGDGTRLSIL.

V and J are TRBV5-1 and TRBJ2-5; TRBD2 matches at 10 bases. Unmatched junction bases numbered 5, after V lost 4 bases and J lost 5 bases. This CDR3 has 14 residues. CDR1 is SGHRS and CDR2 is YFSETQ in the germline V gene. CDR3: CASSLAGVGETQYF. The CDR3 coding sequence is TGCGCCAGCAGCCTAGCGGGAGTAGGGGAGACCCAGTACTTC.

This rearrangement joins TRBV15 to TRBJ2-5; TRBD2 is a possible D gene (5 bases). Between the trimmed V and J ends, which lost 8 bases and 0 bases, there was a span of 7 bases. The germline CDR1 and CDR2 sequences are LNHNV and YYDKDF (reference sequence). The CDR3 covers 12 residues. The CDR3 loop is CATSRDQETQYF. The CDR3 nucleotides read TGTGCCACCTCGCGGGACCAAGAGACCCAGTACTTC.

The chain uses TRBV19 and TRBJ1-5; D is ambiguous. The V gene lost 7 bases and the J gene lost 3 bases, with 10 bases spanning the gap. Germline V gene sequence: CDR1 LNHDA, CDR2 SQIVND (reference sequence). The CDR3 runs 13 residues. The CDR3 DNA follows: TGTGCCAGTACCTTGGGCTTCAATCAGCCCCAGCATTTT. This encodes CASTLGFNQPQHF.

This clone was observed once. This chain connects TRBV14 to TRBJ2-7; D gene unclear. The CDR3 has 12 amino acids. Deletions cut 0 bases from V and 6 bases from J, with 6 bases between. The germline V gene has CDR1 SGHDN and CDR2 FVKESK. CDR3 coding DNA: TGTGCCAGCAGCCAAGATCCCCTCGAGCAGTACTTC. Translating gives CASSQDPLEQYF.